The rows below give T cell receptor beta chains drawn from one sample of a study of tumor-infiltrating lymphocytes in localized non-small cell lung cancer. Data came from immunoSEQ multiplex PCR; TCRdb stores just in-frame clones and leaves some out. The repertoire holds approximately 12,000 clones, with approximately 66% as singletons. Sequencing used lung tumor tissue. The source is a human donor with non-small cell lung cancer. CDR3s include the opening cysteine and the closing phenylalanine or tryptophan. A D gene is named only where the DNA matches it firmly. Expanded clones are given a class, and other clones once, few, many or no size at all.

DNA: TGTGCCAGCAGTTTACAGGGGAGGACTGAAGCTTTCTTT; CDR3: CASSLQGRTEAFF; D: -; size: -; V: TRBV28; J: TRBJ1-1
DNA: TGTGCCAGCAGTTACGCGGGGAGCTCCTACGAGCAGTACTTC; CDR3: CASSYAGSSYEQYF; D: -; size: -; V: TRBV6-5; J: TRBJ2-7
DNA: TGTGCCAGCAGCTTCCTTGAAGAAGCGGGCACTGAAGCTTTCTTT; CDR3: CASSFLEEAGTEAFF; D: -; size: -; V: TRBV7-9; J: TRBJ1-1
DNA: TGTGCCAGTAGTGGGACTAGCAGTTACTACGAGCAGTACTTC; CDR3: CASSGTSSYYEQYF; D: TRBD2; size: -; V: TRBV19; J: TRBJ2-7
DNA: TGTGCCAGCAGCTTAGAAGCGTCTATCTATGGCTACACCTTC; CDR3: CASSLEASIYGYTF; D: -; size: -; V: TRBV11-2; J: TRBJ1-2
DNA: TGCAGCGTTGAAGATCGGCATGGCTACACCTTC; CDR3: CSVEDRHGYTF; D: -; size: few; V: TRBV29-1; J: TRBJ1-2
DNA: TGTGCCACCCGGGGAGACACCATATATTTT; CDR3: CATRGDTIYF; D: -; size: -; V: TRBV25-1; J: TRBJ1-3
DNA: TGTGCCAGCAGCTTGGATCTGGGAGATACGCAGTATTTT; CDR3: CASSLDLGDTQYF; D: -; size: -; V: TRBV5-4; J: TRBJ2-3
DNA: TGTGCCAGCAGCCACCTCTTCCATCCGGTCACCGGGGAGCTGTTTTTT; CDR3: CASSHLFHPVTGELFF; D: -; size: few; V: TRBV14; J: TRBJ2-2
DNA: TGCGCCAGCAGCGTGGCGGGACAGGGCCTAACCTACGAGCAGTACTTC; CDR3: CASSVAGQGLTYEQYF; D: TRBD1; size: -; V: TRBV5-1; J: TRBJ2-7
DNA: TGCGCCAGCAGCTCGGACTACGAGCAGTACTTC; CDR3: CASSSDYEQYF; D: -; size: -; V: TRBV5-1; J: TRBJ2-7
DNA: TGTGCCACAACGACAAGCCGCTCCTACAATGAGCAGTTCTTC; CDR3: CATTTSRSYNEQFF; D: -; size: -; V: TRBV19; J: TRBJ2-1
DNA: TGTGCCTGGAGCGGGGACAGGGGGTACGAGCAGTACTTC; CDR3: CAWSGDRGYEQYF; D: TRBD1; size: -; V: TRBV30; J: TRBJ2-7
DNA: TGTGCCAGCAGCGTCCTAGTGGGGGGGGCTGGCTACACCTTC; CDR3: CASSVLVGGAGYTF; D: -; size: -; V: TRBV9; J: TRBJ1-2
DNA: TGTGCCAGCAGTTGGCAGGGATCCTACACCTTC; CDR3: CASSWQGSYTF; D: -; size: -; V: TRBV6-5; J: TRBJ1-2
DNA: TGTGCCAGCTCACAAGACAGGGGGGAAACTGAAGCTTTCTTT; CDR3: CASSQDRGETEAFF; D: TRBD1; size: -; V: TRBV18; J: TRBJ1-1
DNA: TGCAGCGTTGCCGTACGAGCAGGCTACGAGCAGTACTTC; CDR3: CSVAVRAGYEQYF; D: -; size: -; V: TRBV29-1; J: TRBJ2-7
DNA: TGTGCCATCAGTGATCCCCCCTACGAGCAGTACTTC; CDR3: CAISDPPYEQYF; D: -; size: -; V: TRBV10-3; J: TRBJ2-7
DNA: TGTGCCAGCAGCTTAGAAGGAGGAATCGACTATGGCTACACCTTC; CDR3: CASSLEGGIDYGYTF; D: -; size: few; V: TRBV7-9; J: TRBJ1-2
DNA: TGTGCCAGCAGTTACTCGACTAGCGCCGGGGAGCTGTTTTTT; CDR3: CASSYSTSAGELFF; D: TRBD2; size: few; V: TRBV6-5; J: TRBJ2-2
DNA: TGTGCCAGCAGTCACGATACCCCCGGCCGGACCCATGAAAAACTGTTTTTT; CDR3: CASSHDTPGRTHEKLFF; D: -; size: few; V: TRBV27; J: TRBJ1-4
DNA: TGTGCCAGCAGCCAATGGACAGGGGACCAGCCCCAGCATTTT; CDR3: CASSQWTGDQPQHF; D: TRBD1; size: -; V: TRBV4-2; J: TRBJ1-5
DNA: TGTGCCAGCAGGCGGGACAGGGGATCCTACGAGCAGTACTTC; CDR3: CASRRDRGSYEQYF; D: TRBD1; size: -; V: TRBV5-4; J: TRBJ2-7
DNA: TGTGCCAGCAGCCTAGGGGGAGGGGCCACTAATGAAAAACTGTTTTTT; CDR3: CASSLGGGATNEKLFF; D: -; size: once; V: TRBV28; J: TRBJ1-4
DNA: TGTGCCAGCAGCTGGTTGACGGGGGAGGTAACCGGGGAGCTGTTTTTT; CDR3: CASSWLTGEVTGELFF; D: -; size: -; V: TRBV7-9; J: TRBJ2-2
DNA: TGTGCCAGCAGCACCCCAGGGGTACGAAACACCATATATTTT; CDR3: CASSTPGVRNTIYF; D: -; size: few; V: TRBV13; J: TRBJ1-3
DNA: TGCAGTGGGGGGGACCTCTACGAGCAGTACTTC; CDR3: CSGGDLYEQYF; D: -; size: -; V: TRBV20-1; J: TRBJ2-7
DNA: TGTGCCAGCAGCTTAACAGAAGCTTACAATGAGCAGTTCTTC; CDR3: CASSLTEAYNEQFF; D: -; size: -; V: TRBV7-9; J: TRBJ2-1
DNA: TGTGCTACGGGGGCCATAGAGAATGAGCAGTTCTTC; CDR3: CATGAIENEQFF; D: -; size: -; V: TRBV28; J: TRBJ2-1
DNA: TGTGCCAGCAGCCCCCCCAACAATGAGCAGTTCTTC; CDR3: CASSPPNNEQFF; D: -; size: -; V: TRBV6-6; J: TRBJ2-1
DNA: TGTGCCAGCTCACCAAACAGGGTTTTAGATGAAAAACTGTTTTTT; CDR3: CASSPNRVLDEKLFF; D: -; size: -; V: TRBV18; J: TRBJ1-4
DNA: TGTGCCGCCGGGGACAGTGCCGACACTGAAGCTTTCTTT; CDR3: CAAGDSADTEAFF; D: TRBD1; size: -; V: TRBV30; J: TRBJ1-1
DNA: TGTGCCAGCTCACCACCCTCACAGTCTTATTATGGCTACACCTTC; CDR3: CASSPPSQSYYGYTF; D: -; size: -; V: TRBV18; J: TRBJ1-2
DNA: TGTGCCAGCAGTGAAGCGCTTCGTGGCCCTTTATTT; CDR3: CASSEALRGPLF; D: -; size: -; V: TRBV6-1; J: TRBJ2-3
DNA: TGTGCCAGCAGCTTGGCCGCAGGGGGCACAGATACGCAGTATTTT; CDR3: CASSLAAGGTDTQYF; D: -; size: -; V: TRBV5-4; J: TRBJ2-3
DNA: TGTGCCAGCAGTTACAGGGAATACGAGCAGTACTTC; CDR3: CASSYREYEQYF; D: -; size: -; V: TRBV28; J: TRBJ2-7
DNA: TGTGCCAGCAGTACGGGGGGCACAGATACGCAGTATTTT; CDR3: CASSTGGTDTQYF; D: -; size: -; V: TRBV7-2; J: TRBJ2-3
DNA: TGTGCCACCTCGCTCCGGCTAGCGGGAGTGGGAGGGATCCCAGATACGCAGTATTTT; CDR3: CATSLRLAGVGGIPDTQYF; D: TRBD2; size: -; V: TRBV19; J: TRBJ2-3
DNA: TGTGCCAGCAGCCCGGGACAGGGGAAGCCCCAGCATTTT; CDR3: CASSPGQGKPQHF; D: TRBD1; size: -; V: TRBV6-1; J: TRBJ1-5
DNA: TGCGCCAGCAGCTTGAACAGGGCGAACACTGAAGCTTTCTTT; CDR3: CASSLNRANTEAFF; D: -; size: few; V: TRBV5-1; J: TRBJ1-1
DNA: TGCGCCAGCAGTGATTCAAGGACTAGAAACTATGGCTACACCTTC; CDR3: CASSDSRTRNYGYTF; D: -; size: few; V: TRBV10-1; J: TRBJ1-2
DNA: TGTGCCAGCTTATTTTTCGGGGGGGCGAACACTGAAGCTTTCTTT; CDR3: CASLFFGGANTEAFF; D: -; size: -; V: TRBV18; J: TRBJ1-1
DNA: TGTGCCAGCTCACCTAGCGGGAGCTCCTACAATGAGCAGTTCTTC; CDR3: CASSPSGSSYNEQFF; D: TRBD2; size: -; V: TRBV18; J: TRBJ2-1
DNA: TGCAGCGTTGAAGCCCCTAGCAGAGACAATGAGCAGTTCTTC; CDR3: CSVEAPSRDNEQFF; D: -; size: -; V: TRBV29-1; J: TRBJ2-1
DNA: TGTGCCATCAGTGAGTCGGGGACAGCCCCAAACATTCAGTACTTC; CDR3: CAISESGTAPNIQYF; D: TRBD1; size: -; V: TRBV10-3; J: TRBJ2-4
DNA: TGTGCCAGCAGCCCGCAGGGGGATGGAAACACCATATATTTT; CDR3: CASSPQGDGNTIYF; D: TRBD1; size: -; V: TRBV7-2; J: TRBJ1-3
DNA: TGTGCCATCAGTGAGGCCGGGTCGGGGTACGAGCAGTACTTC; CDR3: CAISEAGSGYEQYF; D: -; size: -; V: TRBV10-3; J: TRBJ2-7
DNA: TGCGCCAGCAGCTCGTCGGGGTCTGGAAACACCATATATTTT; CDR3: CASSSSGSGNTIYF; D: -; size: -; V: TRBV5-1; J: TRBJ1-3
DNA: TGTGCCAGCAGTTACTCCGTGCAGGACTACGAGCAGTACTTC; CDR3: CASSYSVQDYEQYF; D: -; size: few; V: TRBV6-5; J: TRBJ2-7
DNA: TGTGCCAGCAGCTTAGAAGGTACTAGCGGGAGTATGGAGACCCAGTACTTC; CDR3: CASSLEGTSGSMETQYF; D: TRBD2; size: once; V: TRBV11-2; J: TRBJ2-5
DNA: TGTGCCAGCAGCCGTCAGGGGGGCCGAGCAGAGACCCAGTACTTC; CDR3: CASSRQGGRAETQYF; D: -; size: few; V: TRBV11-3; J: TRBJ2-5
DNA: TGTGCCAGCAGTTACCGGGATGAGCAGTTCTTC; CDR3: CASSYRDEQFF; D: -; size: few; V: TRBV6-7; J: TRBJ2-1
DNA: TGTGCTAGCAGCCGCGGTGTTGGGAACACCATATATTTT; CDR3: CASSRGVGNTIYF; D: -; size: few; V: TRBV7-7; J: TRBJ1-3
DNA: TGTGCCAGCAGCTCCTCCGGGACTAGCCTGGACACAGATACGCAGTATTTT; CDR3: CASSSSGTSLDTDTQYF; D: TRBD2; size: -; V: TRBV7-9; J: TRBJ2-3
DNA: TGTGCCAGTAGCCTCGTACCGGGTCTTCTCACAGATACGCAGTATTTT; CDR3: CASSLVPGLLTDTQYF; D: -; size: -; V: TRBV19; J: TRBJ2-3
DNA: TGCAGCGTTGGGGAAGCCGAGACCCAGTACTTC; CDR3: CSVGEAETQYF; D: -; size: -; V: TRBV29-1; J: TRBJ2-5
DNA: TGCAGCGTTGAAGGGCTGACAGGGGGCCACACTGAAGCTTTCTTT; CDR3: CSVEGLTGGHTEAFF; D: TRBD1; size: -; V: TRBV29-1; J: TRBJ1-1
DNA: TGTGCCAGCAGCTTCGGACAGGCCTACGAGCAGTACTTC; CDR3: CASSFGQAYEQYF; D: TRBD1; size: -; V: TRBV7-6; J: TRBJ2-7